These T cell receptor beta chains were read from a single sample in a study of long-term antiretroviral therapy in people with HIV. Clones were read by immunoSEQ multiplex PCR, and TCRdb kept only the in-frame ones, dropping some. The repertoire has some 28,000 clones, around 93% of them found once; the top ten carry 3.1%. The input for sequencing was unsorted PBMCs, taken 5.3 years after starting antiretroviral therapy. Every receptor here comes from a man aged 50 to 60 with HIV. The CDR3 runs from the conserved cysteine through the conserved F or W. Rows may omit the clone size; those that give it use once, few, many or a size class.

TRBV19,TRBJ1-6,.,CASSKDYNSPLHF
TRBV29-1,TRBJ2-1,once,CSVSGGYNEQFF
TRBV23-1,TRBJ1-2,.,CASSQSIRDRANYGYTF
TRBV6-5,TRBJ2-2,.,CASRYGAGELFF
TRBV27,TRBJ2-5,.,CASSLYMASGGETQYF
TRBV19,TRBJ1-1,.,CASTPRRTANTEAFF
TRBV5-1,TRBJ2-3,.,CATRQNLAGDTQYF
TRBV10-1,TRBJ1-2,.,CASSPGQWNYGYTF
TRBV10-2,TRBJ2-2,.,CASSGTSGGAGELFF
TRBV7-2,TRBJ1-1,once,CASSLDWAMNTEAFF
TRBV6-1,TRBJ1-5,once,CASSERQDRPQHF
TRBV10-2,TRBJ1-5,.,CASSDRVPDQPQHF
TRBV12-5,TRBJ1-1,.,CASGLTTAGGTEAFF
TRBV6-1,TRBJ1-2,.,CASSERLGVGYGYTF
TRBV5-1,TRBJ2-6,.,CASRLGGSGANVLTF
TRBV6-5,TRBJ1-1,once,CASSFDWSMNTEAFF
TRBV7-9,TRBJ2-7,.,CASSLGDRVYEQYF
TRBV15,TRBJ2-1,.,CATSRAGAYNEQFF
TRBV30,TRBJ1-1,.,CAWERDTEAFF
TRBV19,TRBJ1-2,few,CASSAGQGSLYGYTF
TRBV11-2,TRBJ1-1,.,CASSLDSGTEAFF
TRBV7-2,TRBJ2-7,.,CASSLRRSGASYEQYF
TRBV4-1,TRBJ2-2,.,CASSPSTKTLTGELFF
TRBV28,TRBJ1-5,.,CASSSPGGNQPQHF
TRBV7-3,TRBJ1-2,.,CASSKDRGSYGYTF
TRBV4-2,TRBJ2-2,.,CASSQDVLPQASNTGELFF
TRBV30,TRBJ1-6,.,CAWRPGTAVSPLHF
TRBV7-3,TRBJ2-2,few,CASSFGPRTGELFF
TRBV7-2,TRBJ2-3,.,CASRVSGGATDTQYF
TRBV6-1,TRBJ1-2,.,CASSEAQAGGGGYTF
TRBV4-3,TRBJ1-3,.,CASSQDQEISGNTIYF
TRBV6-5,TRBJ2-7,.,CASTPRGVSYEQYF
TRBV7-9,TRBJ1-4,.,CASSLGTATNEKLFF
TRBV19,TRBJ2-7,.,CASSGSEHSFYEQYF
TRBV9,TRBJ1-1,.,CASSGLRERNTEAFF
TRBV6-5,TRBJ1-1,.,CASSYQGMNTEAFF
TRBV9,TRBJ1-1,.,CASSVVWGTADEAFF
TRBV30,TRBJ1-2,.,CAWRNNIHYGYTF
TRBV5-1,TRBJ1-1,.,CASSFDRAAGDTEAFF
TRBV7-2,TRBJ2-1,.,CASSFGQAYYNEQFF
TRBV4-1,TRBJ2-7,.,CASSQKLAGGYEQYF
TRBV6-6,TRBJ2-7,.,CASSYRARGYEQYF
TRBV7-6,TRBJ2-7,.,CASSPGTGDSYEQYF
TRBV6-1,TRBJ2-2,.,CASSPTGSGELFF
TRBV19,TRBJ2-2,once,CASSINTGELFF
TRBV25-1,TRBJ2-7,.,CASAGTGSYEQYF
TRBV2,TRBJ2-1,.,CASRGAGGSYNEQFF
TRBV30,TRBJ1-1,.,CAWSVAGDTEAFF
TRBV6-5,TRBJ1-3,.,CASRTGNGNTIYF
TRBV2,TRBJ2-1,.,CASSPGQDYNEQFF
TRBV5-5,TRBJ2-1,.,CASSTRLAGDNEQFF
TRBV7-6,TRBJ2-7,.,CASSPVTLGYEQYF
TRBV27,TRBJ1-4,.,CASSSTGRRNEKLFF
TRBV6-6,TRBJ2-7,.,CASSYGRGLYEQYF
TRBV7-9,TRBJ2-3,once,CASSLPATGSPTDTQYF
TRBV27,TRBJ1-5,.,CASSMTGTHQPQHF